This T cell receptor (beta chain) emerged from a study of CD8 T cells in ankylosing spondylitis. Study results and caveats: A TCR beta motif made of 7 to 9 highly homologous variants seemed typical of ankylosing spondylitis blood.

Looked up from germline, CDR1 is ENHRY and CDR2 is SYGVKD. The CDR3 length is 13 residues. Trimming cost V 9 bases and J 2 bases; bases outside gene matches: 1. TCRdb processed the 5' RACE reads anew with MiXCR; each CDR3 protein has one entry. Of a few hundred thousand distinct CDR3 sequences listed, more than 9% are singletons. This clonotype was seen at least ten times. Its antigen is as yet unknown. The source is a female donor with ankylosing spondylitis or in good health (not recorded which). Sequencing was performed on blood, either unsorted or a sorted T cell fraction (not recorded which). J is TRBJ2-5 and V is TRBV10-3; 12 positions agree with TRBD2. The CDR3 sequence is CAMGTSGQETQYF. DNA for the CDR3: TGTGCCATGGGGACTAGCGGGCAAGAGACCCAGTACTTC.